This TCR beta chain was retrieved from a study of blood T cell repertoires in COVID-19. Looking at the study overall: There were acute and convalescent COVID-19 samples, and they came from the United States, Italy and Spain. Sources were T cells, B-cell-depleted T cells, or PBMCs; the material itself was cDNA or gDNA.

Sequencing was performed with immunoSEQ multiplex PCR; in TCRdb, only in-frame clones are kept and a portion is missing. The repertoire includes over 250,000 clones, roughly 85% of them detected once, and 5% to 6.5% sits in the top ten. The V and J ends lost 4 bases and 4 bases, in that order; junction bases with no gene match: 4. The CDR3 totals 14 residues. Germline assignment: CDR1 SGHAT and CDR2 FQDESV (reference sequence). Sequenced material: peripheral blood. The V call is TRBV11-1, the J call TRBJ1-1; 9 bases map to TRBD1. This clonotype was obtained from a man aged 50-60 years with active or convalescent COVID-19. The CDR3, as DNA: TGTGCCAGCAGCTGGACAGGGGCGGGCACTGAAGCTTTCTTT. This sequence encodes CASSWTGAGTEAFF.